The sequence of this T cell receptor beta chain was determined in a study of T cell changes during pregnancy in multiple sclerosis. Germline assignment: CDR1 ENHRY and CDR2 SYGVKD. The ends were cut back, 4 bases at V and 1 base at J, with 11 bases in the middle. This CDR3 region has 15 residues. The protocol was immunoSEQ multiplex PCR, while the TCRdb copy is restricted to in-frame clones and leaves out a portion. The top ten clones hold 1.9% of a sample with fewer than 55,000 clones, 80% to 90% of them seen once. V usage is TRBV10-3 and J usage is TRBJ1-5; D not resolved. The sequence was obtained from a female donor with multiple sclerosis, enrolled in a pregnancy study. The sample was peripheral blood, taken in the first trimester of pregnancy. This chain's CDR3 is CAISGGRQSNQPQHF. The CDR3 DNA reads as TGTGCCATCAGTGGTGGCAGGCAGAGCAATCAGCCCCAGCATTTT.